This T cell receptor beta chain comes out of a study of T cell changes during pregnancy in multiple sclerosis. V lost 4 bases and J 3 bases, leaving 10 bases between the germline ends. There are 14 residues in the CDR3. Germline CDR1 SGHNT, CDR2 YENEEA. The protocol was immunoSEQ multiplex PCR, while the TCRdb copy is restricted to in-frame clones and leaves out a portion. The sample shows 65,000 to 75,000 clones, 91% of them seen only once. The V call is TRBV11-3, the J call TRBJ2-1; TRBD1 might be the D (6 bases). This receptor was taken from a female donor in good health, enrolled as a control in a pregnancy study. The sample was peripheral blood, taken in the third trimester of pregnancy. The CDR3 protein is CASSSRTDYNEQFF. The CDR3 nucleotides are TGTGCCAGCAGCTCCCGGACAGACTACAATGAGCAGTTCTTC. Drawing the rest from reference TRBV11-3 and TRBJ2-1, the complete variable domain is EAGVVQSPRYKIIEKKQPVAFWCNPISGHNTLYWYLQNLGQGPELLIRYENEEAVDDSQLPKDRFSAERLKGVDSTLKIQPAELGDSAVYLCASSSRTDYNEQFFGPGTRLTVL.